This TCR beta chain is drawn from a study of shared clonotypes between healthy human individuals. Study results and limitations: Roughly 5% of naive CD4 clonotypes were common to a few donors. Estimated clonotype richness was generally higher in naive than memory subsets.

Produced via immunoSEQ multiplex PCR; TCRdb's table is partial and in-frame only. The sample holds about 2,100,000 clones, around 93% seen once. CD45RO-negative cells were positively selected for CCR7, leaving out terminally differentiated effector memory CD45RA+ cells. This CDR3 spans 16 amino acids. Per germline, CDR1 SEHNR and CDR2 FQNEAQ (reference sequence). The junction had 5 bases not matched to a gene; V was cut back by 3 bases and J by 0 bases. This clone was seen only once. Its antigen is not identified. Sequenced: naive CD8+ T cells from PBMCs. J is TRBJ2-7 and V is TRBV7-9, with 10 bases lining up with TRBD2. The clonotype originates from a man between 18 and 29 years old in good health. Some clones in this sample may be carry-over from other donors' samples. The CDR3 region has the DNA TGTGCCAGCAGCTTTGTAGGGACTAGCGCCTCCTACGAGCAGTACTTC. Translating it yields CASSFVGTSASYEQYF.